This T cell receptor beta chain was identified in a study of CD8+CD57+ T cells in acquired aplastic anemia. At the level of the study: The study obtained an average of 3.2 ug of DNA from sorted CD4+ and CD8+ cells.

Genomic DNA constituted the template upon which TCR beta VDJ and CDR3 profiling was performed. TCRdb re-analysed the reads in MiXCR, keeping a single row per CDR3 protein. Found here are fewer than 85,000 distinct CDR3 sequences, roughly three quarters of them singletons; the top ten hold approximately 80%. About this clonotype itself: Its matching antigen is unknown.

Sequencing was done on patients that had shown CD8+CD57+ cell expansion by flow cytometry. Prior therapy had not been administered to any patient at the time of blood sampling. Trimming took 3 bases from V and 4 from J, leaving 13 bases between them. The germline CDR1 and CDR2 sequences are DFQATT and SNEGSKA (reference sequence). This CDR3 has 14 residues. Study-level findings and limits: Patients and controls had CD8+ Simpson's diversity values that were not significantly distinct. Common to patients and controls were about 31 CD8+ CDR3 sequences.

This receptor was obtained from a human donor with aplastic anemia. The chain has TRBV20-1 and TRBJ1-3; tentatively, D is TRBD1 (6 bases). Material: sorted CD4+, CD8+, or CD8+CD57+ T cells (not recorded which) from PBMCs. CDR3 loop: CSASRATGGNTIYF. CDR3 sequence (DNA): TGCAGTGCTAGCCGTGCAACAGGGGGAAACACCATATATTTT.